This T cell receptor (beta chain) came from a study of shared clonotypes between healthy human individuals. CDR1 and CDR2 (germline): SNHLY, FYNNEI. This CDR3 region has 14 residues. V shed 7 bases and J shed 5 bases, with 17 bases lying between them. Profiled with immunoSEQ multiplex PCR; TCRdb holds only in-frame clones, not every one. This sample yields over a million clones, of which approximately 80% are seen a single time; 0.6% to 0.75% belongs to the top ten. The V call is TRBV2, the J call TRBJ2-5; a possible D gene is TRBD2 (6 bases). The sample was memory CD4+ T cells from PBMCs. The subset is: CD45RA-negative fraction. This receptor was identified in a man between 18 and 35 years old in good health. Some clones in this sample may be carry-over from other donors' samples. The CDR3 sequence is CASTYDLGGETQYF. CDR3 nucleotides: TGTGCCAGCACCTATGACCTTGGGGGGGAGACCCAGTACTTC.